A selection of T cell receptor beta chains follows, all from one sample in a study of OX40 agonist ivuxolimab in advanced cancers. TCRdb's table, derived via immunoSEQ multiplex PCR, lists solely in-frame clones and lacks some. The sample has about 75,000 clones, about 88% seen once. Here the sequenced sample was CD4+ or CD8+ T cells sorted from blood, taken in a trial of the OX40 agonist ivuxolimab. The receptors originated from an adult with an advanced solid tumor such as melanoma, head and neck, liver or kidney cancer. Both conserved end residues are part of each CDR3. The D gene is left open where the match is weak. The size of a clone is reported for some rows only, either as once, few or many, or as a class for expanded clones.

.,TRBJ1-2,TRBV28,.,CASSSTGSGYTF,TGTGCCAGCAGTTCGACAGGTTCTGGCTACACCTTC
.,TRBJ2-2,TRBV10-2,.,CASRGRRANTGELFF,TGCGCCAGCAGAGGCAGACGCGCGAACACCGGGGAGCTGTTTTTT
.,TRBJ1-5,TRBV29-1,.,CSVRPNPNQPQHF,TGCAGCGTCCGCCCTAATCCCAATCAGCCCCAGCATTTT
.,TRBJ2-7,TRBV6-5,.,CASSYSRDTSYEQYF,TGTGCCAGCAGTTACTCACGGGACACCTCCTACGAGCAGTACTTC
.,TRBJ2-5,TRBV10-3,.,CAISETLTGQETQYF,TGTGCCATCAGTGAGACCCTTACAGGGCAAGAGACCCAGTACTTC
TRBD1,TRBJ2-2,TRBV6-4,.,CASSARQGARTGELFF,TGTGCCAGCAGTGCCAGACAGGGGGCGAGAACCGGGGAGCTGTTTTTT
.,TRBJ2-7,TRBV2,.,CASSEQGTSYEQYF,TGTGCCAGCAGTGAACAGGGGACAAGCTACGAGCAGTACTTC
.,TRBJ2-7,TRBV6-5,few,CASRRGGPTYEQYF,TGTGCCAGCAGAAGAGGGGGGCCGACCTACGAGCAGTACTTC
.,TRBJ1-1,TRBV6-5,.,CASNPGHVNTEAFF,TGTGCCAGCAACCCGGGACACGTGAACACTGAAGCTTTCTTT
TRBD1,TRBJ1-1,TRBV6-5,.,CASSYSRTGGFAEAFF,TGTGCCAGCAGTTACTCGAGGACAGGGGGCTTCGCTGAAGCTTTCTTT
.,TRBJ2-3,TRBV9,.,CASSASLAEDTQYF,TGTGCCAGCAGCGCCAGTTTAGCGGAAGATACGCAGTATTTT
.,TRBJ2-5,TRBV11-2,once,CASSPVGSQETQYF,TGTGCCAGCAGCCCGGTCGGGAGTCAAGAGACCCAGTACTTC
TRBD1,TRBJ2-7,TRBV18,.,CASSPRQGGEQYF,TGTGCCAGCTCACCCCGACAGGGCGGCGAGCAGTACTTC
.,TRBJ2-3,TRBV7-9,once,CATRAAGHTDTQYF,TGTGCCACCAGGGCGGCCGGACACACAGATACGCAGTATTTT
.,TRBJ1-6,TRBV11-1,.,CASSPLAANSPLHF,TGTGCCAGCAGCCCTCTCGCAGCCAATTCACCCCTCCACTTT
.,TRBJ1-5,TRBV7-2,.,CASSFSLIKIGGNQPQHF,TGTGCCAGCAGCTTTTCCTTGATTAAGATCGGGGGCAATCAGCCCCAGCATTTT
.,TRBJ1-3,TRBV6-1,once,CASSPSGNTIYF,TGTGCCAGCAGTCCTAGTGGAAACACCATATATTTT
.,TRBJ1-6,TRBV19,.,CASSIGPGVLNSPLHF,TGTGCCAGTAGTATAGGGCCCGGGGTCCTGAATTCACCCCTCCACTTT
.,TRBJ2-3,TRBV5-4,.,CASSLYGLTDTQYF,TGTGCCAGCAGCTTGTACGGGCTTACAGATACGCAGTATTTT
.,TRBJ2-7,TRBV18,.,CASSPRGTFYEQYF,TGTGCCAGCTCACCCAGGGGAACGTTCTACGAGCAGTACTTC
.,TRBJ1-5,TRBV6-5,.,CASSRSNQPQHF,TGTGCCAGCAGTCGAAGCAATCAGCCCCAGCATTTT
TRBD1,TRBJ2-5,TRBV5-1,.,CASSPGTGLAETQYF,TGCGCCAGCAGCCCCGGGACAGGGCTCGCGGAGACCCAGTACTTC
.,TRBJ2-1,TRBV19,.,CASSIMGGSNNEQFF,TGTGCCAGTAGTATAATGGGTGGGTCTAACAATGAGCAGTTCTTC
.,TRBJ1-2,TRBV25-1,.,CASSPGGYGYTF,TGTGCCAGCAGCCCCGGCGGTTATGGCTACACCTTC
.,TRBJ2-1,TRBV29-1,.,CSVEESRSYNEQFF,TGCAGCGTTGAAGAATCGCGCTCCTACAATGAGCAGTTCTTC
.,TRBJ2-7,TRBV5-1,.,CASSPRQASSYEQYF,TGCGCCAGCAGCCCCAGACAGGCCAGCTCCTACGAGCAGTACTTC
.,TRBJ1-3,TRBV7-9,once,CASSLQGSSGNTIYF,TGTGCCAGCAGCTTACAGGGCAGCTCTGGAAACACCATATATTTT
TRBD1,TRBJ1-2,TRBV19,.,CASSIGQGTYGYTF,TGTGCCAGTAGTATCGGACAGGGGACTTATGGCTACACCTTC
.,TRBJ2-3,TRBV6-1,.,CASSEALQGDTQYF,TGTGCCAGCAGTGAAGCGCTGCAGGGAGATACGCAGTATTTT
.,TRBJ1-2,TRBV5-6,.,CASDGRGSVGYTF,TGTGCCAGCGACGGACGAGGCTCTGTTGGCTACACCTTC
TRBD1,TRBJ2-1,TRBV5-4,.,CASSEDRGQSYNEQFF,TGTGCCAGCAGCGAGGACAGGGGGCAATCCTACAATGAGCAGTTCTTC
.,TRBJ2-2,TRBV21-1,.,CASRRTATNTGELFF,TGTGCCAGCAGAAGGACAGCGACGAACACCGGGGAGCTGTTTTTT
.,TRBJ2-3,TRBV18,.,CASSPNAADTQYF,TGTGCCAGCTCACCAAATGCAGCAGATACGCAGTATTTT
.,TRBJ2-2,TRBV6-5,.,CASSRAGELFF,TGTGCCAGCAGTAGGGCCGGGGAGCTGTTTTTT
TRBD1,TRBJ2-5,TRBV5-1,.,CASGQGPPQETQYF,TGCGCCAGCGGACAGGGTCCGCCCCAAGAGACCCAGTACTTC
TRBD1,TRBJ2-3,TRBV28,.,CASTGTGHVDTQYF,TGTGCCAGCACCGGGACAGGGCATGTGGATACGCAGTATTTT
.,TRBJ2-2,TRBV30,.,CAWTAGGWTGELFF,TGTGCCTGGACTGCCGGGGGCTGGACCGGGGAGCTGTTTTTT
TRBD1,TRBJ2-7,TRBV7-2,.,CASRIGQDGVREQYF,TGTGCCAGCAGAATCGGACAGGACGGGGTGAGGGAGCAGTACTTC
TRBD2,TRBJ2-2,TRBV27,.,CASSSSGRGRELFF,TGTGCCAGCAGTTCAAGCGGGAGAGGCCGGGAGCTGTTTTTT
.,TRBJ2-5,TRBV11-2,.,CASSYLLGGQSQETQYF,TGTGCCAGCAGTTACCTTCTCGGGGGACAAAGCCAAGAGACCCAGTACTTC
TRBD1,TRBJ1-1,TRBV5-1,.,CASSSRTGGNTEAFF,TGCGCCAGCAGCTCCCGGACAGGGGGCAACACTGAAGCTTTCTTT
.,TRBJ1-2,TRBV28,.,CASSLSTVYGYTF,TGTGCCAGCAGTTTATCCACAGTCTATGGCTACACCTTC
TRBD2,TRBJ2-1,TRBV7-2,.,CASSLDSALAGGTGFF,TGTGCCAGCAGCTTAGATTCTGCGCTAGCGGGGGGAACGGGGTTCTTC
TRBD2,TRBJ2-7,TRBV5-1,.,CASSTTGTSGEQYF,TGCGCCAGCAGCACGACCGGGACTAGCGGCGAGCAGTACTTC